These 10 T cell receptor beta chains were sequenced from one sample in a study of shared clonotypes between healthy human individuals. Profiled with immunoSEQ multiplex PCR; TCRdb holds only in-frame clones, not every one. This sample has about 690,000 clones, with 80% to 95% found just once. Sample: memory CD8+ T cells from PBMCs. Indicated subset: CD45RO+ cells pooled with CCR7-negative TemRA cells. The receptors derive from a man aged 18 to 29 in good health. Some clones in this sample may be carry-over from other donors' samples.

The V call is TRBV7-9, the J call TRBJ1-3; TRBD1 matches at 7 bases. This CDR3 region has 17 residues. Germline V lookup: CDR1 SEHNR, CDR2 FQNEAQ (reference sequence). J lost 2 bases, V lost 1 base, and 8 bases had no gene match. CDR3 DNA: TGTGCCAGCAGCTTAGGAGGGGGCCCAGGAGCTGGAAACACCATATATTTT. Translating gives CASSLGGGPGAGNTIYF.

The chain employs TRBV27 and TRBJ2-7; D is ambiguous. V lost 6 bases to trimming and J lost 2 bases, with 20 bases between them. Germline loops: CDR1 MNHEY, CDR2 SMNVEV (reference sequence). CDR3 size: 16 residues. CDR3 in amino acids: CASRSGGFPITYEQYF. CDR3 bases: TGTGCCAGCAGGAGTGGTGGGTTCCCGATTACCTACGAGCAGTACTTC.

The V gene is TRBV28, the J gene TRBJ2-1; D assignment may be TRBD1 or TRBD2 (5 bases each). V lost 1 base and J lost 9, with 13 bases in between. This CDR3 is built from 14 residues. Germline V gives CDR1 MDHEN, CDR2 SYDVKM. CDR3 sequence: CASSLSGGAREQFF. CDR3 bases: TGTGCCAGCAGTTTATCTGGGGGAGCACGTGAGCAGTTCTTC.

The DNA of the CDR3 is TGCGCCAGCAGCTTGAGGGGACAGGGGAGCGGGGAGCTGTTTTTT. Translating it yields CASSLRGQGSGELFF. The rearrangement links TRBV5-1 to TRBJ2-2, with 10 bases fitting TRBD1. V lost 1 base and J lost 7; bases outside the gene matches: 4. The CDR3 runs to 15 residues. CDR1 SGHRS and CDR2 YFSETQ come from the germline V gene.

The chain has TRBV23-1 and TRBJ2-7; 10 nucleotides agree with TRBD2. TRBV23-1 belongs to the ORF category, with a function that is uncertain. CDR3 length: 16 amino acids. V shed 3 bases and J 3 bases; nucleotides not matched to a gene: 8. DNA for the CDR3: TGCGCCAGCAGTCAGCTTGGACTAGCGGATTGCTACGAGCAGTACTTC. This translates into CASSQLGLADCYEQYF.

The chain uses TRBV9 and TRBJ1-2, with no clear D. This CDR3 region has 15 residues. Germline V gene lookup returns CDR1 SGDLS and CDR2 YYNGEE. The germline V and J ends were trimmed by 0 bases and 4 bases, with 13 bases remaining between them. The CDR3 loop reads CASSVDSAAGYGYTF. CDR3 bases: TGTGCCAGCAGCGTAGACTCGGCTGCCGGCTATGGCTACACCTTC.

The V gene is TRBV4-1, the J gene TRBJ2-5; 8 nucleotides line up with TRBD1. Trimming removed 0 bases from V and 4 bases from J; junction bases left unmatched: 4. The CDR3 runs to 15 residues. CDR1 MGHRA and CDR2 YSYEKL come from the germline V gene. The CDR3 loop reads CASSQDGQGGETQYF. CDR3 coding DNA: TGCGCCAGCAGCCAAGATGGACAGGGCGGAGAGACCCAGTACTTC.

The V call is TRBV19, the J call TRBJ2-2, with TRBD2 identical over 13 bases. The junction had 8 bases not matched to a gene; V was cut back by 5 bases and J by 5 bases. This CDR3 region has 17 residues. CDR1 is LNHDA and CDR2 is SQIVND in the germline V gene (reference sequence). The CDR3 loop is CASSPGLAGVLTGELFF. CDR3 DNA sequence: TGTGCCAGTAGTCCCGGACTAGCGGGAGTACTTACCGGGGAGCTGTTTTTT.

The chain combines TRBV7-9 with TRBJ1-4, with 7 nucleotides matching TRBD1. V gave up 5 bases and J gave up 3 bases; unmatched junction bases: 3. The CDR3 is 14 residues long. Germline V gene sequence: CDR1 SEHNR, CDR2 FQNEAQ (reference sequence). The CDR3 DNA sequence: TGTGCCAGCAGCGGGACAGCAGCTAATGAAAAACTGTTTTTT. As protein: CASSGTAANEKLFF.

V usage is TRBV7-2 and J usage is TRBJ2-3; TRBD1 might be the D (6 bases). CDR1 SGHTA and CDR2 FQGNSA come from the germline V gene. The CDR3 consists of 15 residues. V shed 5 bases and J shed 0 bases, with 12 bases lying between them. The CDR3 region has the DNA TGTGCCAGCAGCATCGGGACATCTAGCACAGATACGCAGTATTTT. This encodes CASSIGTSSTDTQYF.